Each of the 31 T cell receptor beta chains below was sequenced from the same sample in a study of blood T cell repertoires in COVID-19. Data came from immunoSEQ multiplex PCR; TCRdb stores just in-frame clones and leaves some out. Of 70,000 or so clones listed, 86% are singletons. Sequencing used peripheral blood. The receptors were gathered from a man between 35 and 55 years old with COVID-19, enrolled during active disease.

V and J are TRBV28 and TRBJ2-7; 9 nucleotides align to TRBD1. The CDR3 loop spans 14 amino acids. The V gene's germline CDR1 is MDHEN and CDR2 SYDVKM. V gave up 8 bases and J gave up 2 bases; unmatched junction bases: 7. As DNA, the CDR3 is TGTGCCAGCTTCGGGACAGGGACCACCTACGAGCAGTACTTC. Translated, it gives CASFGTGTTYEQYF.

The chain recombines TRBV3-1 (or the pseudogene TRBV3-2) with TRBJ2-7; perhaps TRBD1 as D (5 bases). Trimming took 1 base from V and 6 from J, leaving 16 bases between them. This CDR3 has 15 amino acids. Looked up from germline, CDR1 is LGHDT and CDR2 is YNNKEL (reference sequence). The CDR3 coding sequence is TGTGCCAGCAGCCAAGTCGCCGCCAAGGGGCTCGAGCAGTACTTC. It encodes CASSQVAAKGLEQYF.

The J gene is TRBJ1-2, the V gene TRBV27, with 9 nucleotides matching TRBD1. The CDR3 sequence is 15 residues long. CDR1 and CDR2 (germline): MNHEY, SMNVEV (reference sequence). V trimming: 6 bases; J trimming: 5 bases; junction bases outside the gene matches: 10. This CDR3 is CASRLQGAGSYGYTF. The CDR3 region has the DNA TGTGCCAGCAGGTTACAGGGGGCCGGCTCGTATGGCTACACCTTC.

The chain carries TRBV30 and TRBJ2-7, with 8 bases fitting TRBD1. J was trimmed by 4 bases and V by 0 bases; bases with no gene match: 5. Looked up from germline, CDR1 is GTSNPN and CDR2 is SVGIG (reference sequence). CDR3 length equals 14 residues. This chain's CDR3 is CAWSVSGGLYEQYF. The CDR3 DNA reads TGTGCCTGGAGTGTGTCAGGGGGCCTTTACGAGCAGTACTTC.

V and J are TRBV3-1 (or the pseudogene TRBV3-2) and TRBJ1-5; maybe TRBD1 (5 bases). V lost 0 bases and J lost 5, with 14 bases in between. Germline CDR1 LGHDT, CDR2 YNNKEL (reference sequence). The CDR3 covers 16 residues. CDR3 DNA sequence: TGTGCCAGCAGCCAAGATCCGGTAGGGGTGTATCAGCCCCAGCATTTT. Amino acid sequence: CASSQDPVGVYQPQHF.

The rearrangement joins TRBV12-3 or TRBV12-4 to TRBJ2-3, with 7 positions matching TRBD2. V trimming: 7 bases; J trimming: 4 bases; junction bases outside the gene matches: 5. This CDR3 has 13 residues. CDR3 sequence: CASTGTNSDTQYF. CDR3 nucleotides: TGTGCCAGCACCGGGACTAACTCAGATACGCAGTATTTT.

V usage is TRBV19 and J usage is TRBJ2-3; D perhaps matches TRBD1 (5 bases). Germline assignment: CDR1 LNHDA and CDR2 SQIVND (reference sequence). The CDR3 sequence is 14 residues long. V was shortened by 3 bases and J by 2 bases, with 9 bases between the two germline ends. This CDR3 reads CASSIRQFTDTQYF. For the CDR3, the DNA is TGTGCCAGTAGTATTAGACAGTTCACAGATACGCAGTATTTT.

CDR3 amino acids: CSVRGGDGREQYF. As DNA, the CDR3 is TGCAGCGTTCGCGGCGGGGATGGGAGGGAGCAGTACTTC. V and J are TRBV29-1 and TRBJ2-7; D possibly corresponds to TRBD2 (6 bases). V lost 5 bases and J lost 7, with 18 bases in between. Germline assignment: CDR1 SQVTM and CDR2 ANQGSEA. The CDR3 covers 13 residues.

This chain links TRBV11-3 with TRBJ2-1, with TRBD2 as a possible D gene (6 bases). V lost 4 bases and J lost 6, with 22 bases in between. This CDR3 is built from 17 residues. CDR1 and CDR2 from the germline V gene are SGHNT and YENEEA. CDR3 coding DNA: TGTGCCAGCAGCTCCTACTATAGCGGCGGGGCAGTCAATGAGCAGTTCTTC. Protein product: CASSSYYSGGAVNEQFF. Together with reference TRBV11-3 and TRBJ2-1, the CDR3 gives the full variable domain: EAGVVQSPRYKIIEKKQPVAFWCNPISGHNTLYWYLQNLGQGPELLIRYENEEAVDDSQLPKDRFSAERLKGVDSTLKIQPAELGDSAVYLCASSSYYSGGAVNEQFFGPGTRLTVL.

The table lists this clone with a few counts. The CDR3: CASSIQETQYF. The CDR3 nucleotides read TGTGCCAGCAGCATACAAGAGACCCAGTACTTC. The V gene is TRBV5-4, the J gene TRBJ2-5; the D is unclear. Per the germline V gene, CDR1 is SGHNT and CDR2 is YYREEE (reference sequence). CDR3 length: 11 residues. The V end was cut by 4 bases, the J end by 2 bases, with 3 bases between.

The chain is built from TRBV6-5 and TRBJ1-2; D not certain. There are 13 residues in the CDR3. Trimming took 6 bases from V and 0 from J, leaving 8 bases between them. Germline CDR1 reads MNHEY; CDR2 reads SVGAGI. This CDR3 reads CASRETANYGYTF. The CDR3 DNA follows: TGTGCCAGCAGGGAGACGGCTAACTATGGCTACACCTTC.

The chain has TRBV28 and TRBJ2-2, with TRBD1 as a possible D gene (5 bases). Looked up from germline, CDR1 is MDHEN and CDR2 is SYDVKM. V lost 1 base, J lost 1 base, and 10 bases lay in between. This CDR3 contains 16 residues. The CDR3 protein is CASSLSPTGNTGELFF. DNA of the CDR3: TGTGCCAGCAGTTTATCTCCCACAGGGAACACCGGGGAGCTGTTTTTT. Supplemented by reference TRBV28 and TRBJ2-2, the full variable domain reads DVKVTQSSRYLVKRTGEKVFLECVQDMDHENMFWYRQDPGLGLRLIYFSYDVKMKEKGDIPEGYSVSREKKERFSLILESASTNQTSMYLCASSLSPTGNTGELFFGEGSRLTVL.

This clone was counted a single time. Germline and junction disagree at one end, which may indicate a read error. The chain has TRBV4-1 and TRBJ2-2, with 10 nucleotides matching TRBD2. CDR3 length equals 18 residues. Germline V gene lookup returns CDR1 MGHRA and CDR2 YSYEKL. The CDR3 is CASSQLASGGQNAGELFF. In DNA form, the CDR3 reads TGCGCCAGCAGCCAATTGGCTAGCGGGGGCCAGAACGCCGGGGAGCTGTTTTTT.

This clone appeared once. The V and J genes are TRBV5-4 and TRBJ2-5, with 7 bases aligning to TRBD2. Germline CDR1 is SGHNT and CDR2 is YYREEE (reference sequence). The length of the CDR3 is 17 residues. Trimming removed 1 base from V and 1 base from J; junction bases left unmatched: 10. The CDR3 DNA is TGTGCCAGCAGCTTGCCACCCGGGGGAGGGTTCCAAGAGACCCAGTACTTC. This encodes CASSLPPGGGFQETQYF.

The chain combines TRBV28 with TRBJ2-7; weak D call: TRBD2 (6 bases). Germline values: CDR1 MDHEN, CDR2 SYDVKM. This CDR3 has 11 amino acids. V was trimmed by 5 bases and J by 6 bases, leaving 8 bases between them. The CDR3 protein is CASSRDFEQYF. The CDR3 coding sequence is TGTGCCAGCAGTCGGGACTTCGAGCAGTACTTC.

The chain couples TRBV7-9 to TRBJ1-1; perhaps TRBD1 as D (6 bases). The CDR3 is 13 amino acids. Trimming removed 1 base at V and 11 bases at J, with 14 bases between. Germline V gene lookup returns CDR1 SEHNR and CDR2 FQNEAQ (reference sequence). The CDR3 DNA reads TGTGCCAGCAGCTTAGAAGAGGGGGTACCGGCTTTCTTT. Its translation: CASSLEEGVPAFF.

The table lists this clone with a count of one. CDR3 bases: TGTGCCAGCAGCTTAGCCGGAGGATACGAGCAGTACTTC. This translates into CASSLAGGYEQYF. The V call is TRBV7-2, the J call TRBJ2-7, with D maybe TRBD2 (5 bases). Trimming removed 0 bases from V and 4 bases from J, with 7 bases in between. The CDR3 loop spans 13 amino acids. CDR1 and CDR2 (germline): SGHTA, FQGNSA.

This chain links TRBV4-1 with TRBJ1-1; D not resolved. This CDR3 is 13 amino acids long. Trimming removed 1 base at V and 7 bases at J, with 10 bases between. From germline, CDR1 is MGHRA and CDR2 YSYEKL. The CDR3 spells CASSQVMRNEAFF. The CDR3 coding sequence is TGCGCCAGCAGCCAAGTTATGCGGAATGAAGCTTTCTTT.

Here the CDR3 reads CASSSLGRGRTGELFF. The CDR3 DNA reads TGTGCCAGCAGCTCCCTTGGGCGGGGGCGCACCGGGGAGCTGTTTTTT. J is TRBJ2-2 and V is TRBV3-1 (or the pseudogene TRBV3-2), with D perhaps TRBD2 (7 bases). Trimming left V 5 bases short and J 4 bases short, with 17 bases between. CDR3 length: 16 residues. Germline-derived CDR1 and CDR2 are LGHDT and YNNKEL (reference sequence).

This clone was detected ten times or more. Different DNA sequences within this sample yield the same CDR3. This chain links TRBV5-1 with TRBJ2-5, with D unclear. Per germline, CDR1 SGHRS and CDR2 YFSETQ. This CDR3 region has 11 residues. The V end was cut by 4 bases, the J end by 2 bases, with 3 bases between. DNA of the CDR3: TGCGCCAGCAGCCAACAAGAGACCCAGTACTTC. Amino acids: CASSQQETQYF.

The CDR3: CASSFIRGTEAFF. Here the CDR3 DNA reads TGTGCCAGCAGTTTCATACGGGGCACTGAAGCTTTCTTT. This chain links TRBV28 with TRBJ1-1; D not certain. The CDR3 length is 13 residues. The germline V gene encodes CDR1 MDHEN and CDR2 SYDVKM. V was shortened by 3 bases and J by 4 bases, with 9 bases between the two germline ends.

The CDR3 reads CASSESFGSTDTQYF. DNA for the CDR3: TGTGCCAGCAGTGAATCATTTGGCTCCACAGATACGCAGTATTTT. This chain joins TRBV2 and TRBJ2-3; D is uncertain. CDR1 is SNHLY, CDR2 FYNNEI, per germline. The CDR3 is 15 amino acids. V lost 2 bases and J 2 bases, leaving 11 bases between the germline ends.

The V call is TRBV6-5, the J call TRBJ2-2, with 7 bases aligning to TRBD2. J lost 1 base, V lost 7 bases, and 6 bases had no gene match. Germline lookup yields CDR1 MNHEY and CDR2 SVGAGI. This CDR3 spans 15 amino acids. CDR3 residues: CASNLAGVNTGELFF. The CDR3 DNA reads as TGTGCCAGCAACTTGGCGGGGGTGAACACCGGGGAGCTGTTTTTT.

The chain joins TRBV18 to TRBJ1-2; D possibly corresponds to TRBD1 (6 bases). CDR1 is KGHSH and CDR2 is LQKENI in the germline V gene. The CDR3 runs to 15 residues. Deletions cut 4 bases from V and 8 bases from J, with 20 bases between. The CDR3 reads CASSLYRDTTGGYTF. CDR3 nucleotide sequence: TGTGCCAGCTCACTTTACCGGGACACAACGGGAGGCTACACCTTC.

This chain uses TRBV2 with TRBJ2-3; the D is unclear. Trimming took off 1 base at V and 1 base at J, with 3 bases between the two ends. The CDR3 length is 13 residues. CDR1 is SNHLY, CDR2 FYNNEI, per germline. CDR3 DNA sequence: TGTGCCAGCAGTGAAGAGCGCACAGATACGCAGTATTTT. It is translated as CASSEERTDTQYF.

The table lists this clone with a few counts. The chain joins TRBV6-5 to TRBJ1-1; D is perhaps TRBD1 (5 bases). The length of the CDR3 is 16 residues. CDR1 and CDR2 (germline): MNHEY, SVGAGI. V dropped 0 bases and J dropped 4 bases, with 15 bases sitting between them. In DNA form, the CDR3 reads TGTGCCAGCAGTTACTCGACAAGGGGCCAGGCCACTGAAGCTTTCTTT. It translates to CASSYSTRGQATEAFF.

This clone has only one observation. The rearrangement uses TRBV7-6 and TRBJ2-1; weak D call: TRBD2 (5 bases). Trimming cost V 5 bases and J 9 bases, with 5 bases left between them. The CDR3 length is 10 residues. Germline-derived CDR1 and CDR2 are SGHVS and FNYEAQ. Written as DNA, the CDR3 is TGTGCCAGCAGCGAGGGTGAGCAGTTCTTC. This codes for CASSEGEQFF.

This chain connects TRBV5-5 to TRBJ1-1; D remains unclear. V was cut by 0 bases and J by 3 bases, with 6 bases left in between. From germline, CDR1 is SGHKS and CDR2 YYEKEE (reference sequence). CDR3 length equals 13 residues. The CDR3 region has the DNA TGTGCCAGCAGCTTGGTCGGGGACACTGAAGCTTTCTTT. It translates to CASSLVGDTEAFF.

The chain joins TRBV6-7 to TRBJ1-2, with no clear D. TRBV6-7 counts as an open reading frame of uncertain function. This CDR3 is 10 amino acids long. V was clipped by 6 bases and J by 7 bases, with 6 bases between them. CDR3 protein: CASRGGGYTF. For the CDR3, the DNA is TGTGCCAGCAGGGGAGGTGGCTACACCTTC.

This clone has only one observation. The rearrangement joins TRBV6-5 to TRBJ2-1; maybe TRBD1 (6 bases). Deletions cut 5 bases from V and 5 bases from J, with 13 bases between. This CDR3 contains 14 residues. Germline lookup yields CDR1 MNHEY and CDR2 SVGAGI. CDR3 coding DNA: TGTGCCAGCAGTCCAGGGGCGGATGACAATGAGCAGTTCTTC. Translation gives CASSPGADDNEQFF.

The rearrangement links TRBV18 to TRBJ2-5, with D tentatively TRBD1 (5 bases). Between the trimmed V and J ends, which lost 5 bases and 2 bases, there was a span of 12 bases. This CDR3 is built from 14 residues. CDR1 is KGHSH and CDR2 is LQKENI in the germline V gene. The CDR3 loop reads CASSYMGRQETQYF. CDR3 DNA: TGTGCCAGCTCATATATGGGGCGGCAAGAGACCCAGTACTTC.